One and the same sample provided the 5 T cell receptor beta chains below, sequenced in a study of CD8 T cells in Susac syndrome. RNA in amounts of 0.5 to 1 ug was reverse transcribed with random hexamers. TCRdb re-called the immunoSEQ multiplex PCR reads with MiXCR, one entry per CDR3 protein. This table holds 250,000 to 300,000 distinct CDR3 sequences, roughly 81% found once. The sample consisted of CD8+ T cells from PBMCs. These receptors came from a human donor with multiple sclerosis.

The gene calls are TRBV5-6 and TRBJ2-7; the D is unclear. Trimming shortened V by 7 bases and J by 2 bases, and 13 bases separated the two germline ends. In germline, CDR1 is SGHDT, CDR2 YYEEEE. CDR3 length equals 13 residues. CDR3 amino acids: CASAKGATYEQYF. CDR3 DNA sequence: TGTGCCAGCGCTAAGGGTGCTACCTACGAGCAGTACTTC.

The DNA for the CDR3 is TGTGCCGGCTACAGGTACGGAAGGGACAGCCTTAACTATGGCTACACCTTC. This sequence encodes CAGYRYGRDSLNYGYTF. This rearrangement joins TRBV9 to TRBJ1-2; 7 positions agree with TRBD1. The CDR3 has 17 residues. Trimming cost V 10 bases and J 1 base; bases outside gene matches: 19. Germline V gene data show CDR1 as SGDLS and CDR2 as YYNGEE.

The chain couples TRBV9 to TRBJ1-2; 10 positions match TRBD1. CDR1 is SGDLS, CDR2 YYNGEE, per germline. The CDR3 sequence is 15 residues long. V shed 3 bases and J 7 bases; nucleotides not matched to a gene: 9. The CDR3 DNA reads as TGTGCCAGCAGCGGACAGGGGGCAATGTCGGGTGGCTACACCTTC. This gives the protein CASSGQGAMSGGYTF.

This chain joins TRBV7-9 and TRBJ2-7; TRBD1 agrees at 8 bases. Losses at the gene ends were 4 bases for V and 6 bases for J; bases not matched to a gene: 8. Germline CDR1 is SEHNR and CDR2 is FQNEAQ (reference sequence). The CDR3 contains 14 residues. CDR3 nucleotides: TGTGCCAGCAGCTCGGACAGGGAGGTCGGCGAGCAGTACTTC. It specifies CASSSDREVGEQYF.

The chain links TRBV2 to TRBJ2-7; TRBD2 agrees at 7 bases. V dropped 10 bases and J dropped 0; count of bases not matched to a gene: 6. CDR3 length: 13 amino acids. The V gene's germline CDR1 is SNHLY and CDR2 FYNNEI. The CDR3 DNA reads as TGTGCCAACGAGGGAGGGAGCTCCTACGAGCAGTACTTC. Translated: CANEGGSSYEQYF.